A single sample gave rise to the 30 T cell receptor beta chains below, sequenced in a study of T cell responses to AZD1222 COVID-19 vaccine. The protocol was immunoSEQ multiplex PCR, while the TCRdb copy is restricted to in-frame clones and leaves out a portion. This table has around 150,000 clones, 90% to 95% appearing once. The sequenced sample was peripheral blood, obtained 28 days after the second AZD1222 dose. The receptors originated from an adult who received the AZD1222 COVID-19 vaccine.

This clone was detected only once. V is TRBV5-8 and J is TRBJ2-1, with 11 bases that match TRBD2. Unmatched junction bases numbered 5, after V lost 4 bases and J lost 5 bases. This CDR3 spans 15 amino acids. The V gene's germline CDR1 is SGHTS and CDR2 YDEGEE. The CDR3 reads CASSTLGLADNEQFF. Written as DNA, the CDR3 is TGTGCCAGCAGCACCCTGGGACTAGCGGACAATGAGCAGTTCTTC.

The chain joins TRBV28 to TRBJ1-5, with unresolved D. The V and J ends lost 3 bases and 4 bases respectively, with 10 bases between them. Germline lookup yields CDR1 MDHEN and CDR2 SYDVKM. The CDR3 loop spans 14 amino acids. CDR3: CASSLVLGNQPQHF. The CDR3 bases are TGTGCCAGCAGTTTGGTTCTCGGGAATCAGCCCCAGCATTTT.

This clone was counted a single time. The genes are TRBV9 and TRBJ2-5; 7 nucleotides line up with TRBD1. Germline-derived CDR1 and CDR2 are SGDLS and YYNGEE. V trimming: 3 bases; J trimming: 5 bases; junction bases outside the gene matches: 7. The length of the CDR3 is 14 residues. For the CDR3, the DNA is TGTGCCAGCAGCGCGGGACAGTGGCCGGAGACCCAGTACTTC. It specifies CASSAGQWPETQYF.

The CDR3 here is CASDRQGAYGELFF. The DNA of the CDR3 is TGTGCCAGTGACCGACAGGGGGCTTACGGGGAGCTGTTTTTT. The V gene is TRBV19, the J gene TRBJ2-2, with 10 nucleotides matching TRBD1. The CDR3 covers 14 residues. The V and J ends lost 8 bases and 7 bases, in that order; junction bases with no gene match: 7. The germline V gene has CDR1 LNHDA and CDR2 SQIVND (reference sequence).

The chain uses TRBV4-1 and TRBJ2-3; no reliable D call. With 3 bases removed from V and 1 base from J, the gap between germline ends came to 14 bases. Per the germline V gene, CDR1 is MGHRA and CDR2 is YSYEKL. CDR3 length: 16 residues. The CDR3 region is CASSHELGAGTDTQYF. The CDR3 DNA is TGCGCCAGCAGCCACGAATTGGGCGCGGGCACAGATACGCAGTATTTT.

J is TRBJ1-1 and V is TRBV7-9, with D possibly matching TRBD1 (5 bases). This CDR3 has 15 residues. CDR1 SEHNR and CDR2 FQNEAQ come from the germline V gene (reference sequence). The V and J ends lost 4 bases and 0 bases respectively, with 12 bases between them. DNA of the CDR3: TGTGCCAGCAGCTACCCAGGGTCCATGAACACTGAAGCTTTCTTT. This codes for CASSYPGSMNTEAFF.

This clone was detected once. The rearrangement uses TRBV7-9 and TRBJ2-7; D not resolved. CDR1 and CDR2 from the germline V gene are SEHNR and FQNEAQ (reference sequence). The CDR3 has 14 amino acids. Trimming shortened V by 0 bases and J by 4 bases, and 10 bases separated the two germline ends. The CDR3 nucleotides are TGTGCCAGCAGCTTAGCTAGTAAGTCGTACGAGCAGTACTTC. Its translation is CASSLASKSYEQYF.

The V call is TRBV25-1, the J call TRBJ1-1; D is possibly TRBD1 (6 bases). The CDR3 extends over 16 amino acids. CDR1 is MGHDK, CDR2 SYGVNS, per germline. V was trimmed by 2 bases and J by 4 bases, leaving 17 bases between them. Here the CDR3 reads CASSEPKGRGSTEAFF. DNA for the CDR3: TGTGCCAGCAGTGAACCCAAAGGCAGGGGAAGCACTGAAGCTTTCTTT.

This chain connects TRBV6-1 to TRBJ2-7; D is ambiguous. The CDR3 extends over 12 amino acids. Germline V CDR1 and CDR2: MNHNS, SASEGT. V was pared by 2 bases and J by 1 base, with 3 bases between. This chain's CDR3 is CASSELSYEQYF. The CDR3 DNA reads as TGTGCCAGCAGTGAACTATCCTACGAGCAGTACTTC.

The chain is built from TRBV5-6 and TRBJ2-7, with 14 bases matching TRBD2. This CDR3 region has 14 residues. V was pared by 4 bases and J by 5 bases, with 2 bases of the junction left unmatched. Per the germline V gene, CDR1 is SGHDT and CDR2 is YYEEEE. The DNA for the CDR3 is TGTGCCAGCAGCAGACTAGCGGGAGGGAACGAGCAGTACTTC. This sequence encodes CASSRLAGGNEQYF.

This chain connects TRBV15 to TRBJ1-2; 7 bases line up with TRBD1. Germline CDR1 reads LNHNV; CDR2 reads YYDKDF (reference sequence). The CDR3 is made up of 15 amino acids. With 5 bases clipped from V and 4 bases from J, the junction kept 10 bases outside the gene matches. CDR3 protein: CATSPKRQGAYGYTF. The CDR3 DNA is TGTGCCACCAGCCCAAAACGACAGGGAGCCTATGGCTACACCTTC. The complete variable domain, with remaining parts taken from reference TRBV15 and TRBJ1-2, reads DAMVIQNPRYQVTQFGKPVTLSCSQTLNHNVMYWYQQKSSQAPKLLFHYYDKDFNNEADTPDNFQSRRPNTSFCFLDIRSPGLGDTAMYLCATSPKRQGAYGYTFGSGTRLTVV.

This chain joins TRBV7-2 and TRBJ2-7; D is unclear. V gave up 7 bases and J gave up 6 bases, with 19 bases separating them. Germline V CDR1 and CDR2: SGHTA, FQGNSA. There are 14 residues in the CDR3. CDR3 amino acids: CASTFYGPATEQYF. In nucleotides, the CDR3 is TGTGCCAGCACCTTTTACGGGCCAGCGACCGAGCAGTACTTC.

The chain uses TRBV5-1 and TRBJ2-2, with D possibly called TRBD1 or TRBD2 (5 bases each). This CDR3 contains 16 residues. Trimming took 1 base from V and 7 from J, leaving 17 bases between them. From germline, CDR1 is SGHRS and CDR2 YFSETQ. CDR3 protein: CASSLNRDPLDGELFF. The CDR3 DNA is TGCGCCAGCAGCTTGAATAGGGACCCCTTGGACGGGGAGCTGTTTTTT.

The gene calls are TRBV10-3 and TRBJ2-3; D may be TRBD2 (6 bases). Germline V gene sequence: CDR1 ENHRY, CDR2 SYGVKD. The CDR3 spans 14 residues. V shed 11 bases and J shed 0 bases, with 15 bases lying between them. The CDR3 loop reads CASSAGTSTDTQYF. The CDR3 DNA sequence: TGTGCCTCCTCCGCCGGGACTAGCACAGATACGCAGTATTTT.

The chain employs TRBV6-6 and TRBJ1-2; unclear D gene. The CDR3 loop spans 15 amino acids. Between the trimmed V and J ends, which lost 5 bases and 2 bases, there was a span of 15 bases. The germline gives CDR1 MNHNY, CDR2 SVGAGI (reference sequence). Written as DNA, the CDR3 is TGTGCCAGCAGTAGGGTGACCCAGGTCAACTATGGCTACACCTTC. Translation gives CASSRVTQVNYGYTF.

The rearrangement uses TRBV7-8 and TRBJ2-7, with TRBD2 identical over 11 bases. The CDR3 is 18 amino acids. Germline assignment: CDR1 SGHVS and CDR2 FQNEAQ. V was clipped by 0 bases and J by 4 bases; unmatched bases: 11. Here the CDR3 DNA reads TGTGCCAGCAGCTTAGCTCTACTAGCGGGAGAGGGTTTTTACGAGCAGTACTTC. The encoded protein is CASSLALLAGEGFYEQYF.

This chain links TRBV9 with TRBJ1-3; D call uncertain. V was trimmed by 2 bases and J by 0 bases, leaving 9 bases between them. CDR3 length: 15 residues. Germline CDR1 and CDR2: SGDLS and YYNGEE. The CDR3 here is CASSVALSSGNTIYF. The CDR3 bases are TGTGCCAGCAGCGTGGCCCTGAGCTCTGGAAACACCATATATTTT.

This clone was detected once. This sequence joins TRBV18 and TRBJ1-3; D is uncertain. Trimming removed 1 base at V and 0 bases at J, with 10 bases between. This CDR3 spans 16 amino acids. The germline V gene encodes CDR1 KGHSH and CDR2 LQKENI. CDR3 sequence: CASSPRQADSGNTIYF. The CDR3 region has the DNA TGTGCCAGCTCACCACGGCAGGCGGACTCTGGAAACACCATATATTTT.

This chain links TRBV30 with TRBJ1-1; possibly TRBD1 for D (6 bases). Trimming left V 0 bases short and J 1 base short, with 9 bases between. The CDR3 covers 14 residues. CDR1 and CDR2 (germline): GTSNPN, SVGIG (reference sequence). The DNA of the CDR3 is TGTGCCTGGAGTGTACTGGGGGCGAACACTGAAGCTTTCTTT. It specifies CAWSVLGANTEAFF.

The rearrangement uses TRBV6-2 or TRBV6-3 and TRBJ2-7; D is possibly TRBD2 (6 bases). Germline V gene lookup returns CDR1 MNHEY and CDR2 SVGEGT. Trimming stripped 6 bases from V and 0 bases from J, with 18 bases between. This CDR3 region has 16 residues. CDR3 region: CASSSSGAGSSYEQYF. CDR3 sequence (DNA): TGTGCCAGCAGCAGCTCAGGTGCGGGGAGCTCCTACGAGCAGTACTTC.

The CDR3 sequence is CASSFWTSGRLDEQFF. The CDR3 DNA follows: TGTGCCAGCAGCTTTTGGACTAGCGGGAGGTTGGATGAGCAGTTCTTC. This rearrangement joins TRBV7-2 to TRBJ2-1, with TRBD2 matching over 14 bases. This CDR3 region has 16 residues. V was pared by 3 bases and J by 8 bases, with 6 bases of the junction left unmatched. Per germline, CDR1 SGHTA and CDR2 FQGNSA.

This clone was seen a few times. The chain is built from TRBV12-3 or TRBV12-4 and TRBJ2-7; 7 nucleotides line up with TRBD2. The CDR3 length is 13 residues. V trimming: 8 bases; J trimming: 4 bases; junction bases outside the gene matches: 8. DNA of the CDR3: TGTGCCAGCCAAAGAGCGGGGAAATACGAGCAGTACTTC. It yields the protein CASQRAGKYEQYF.

The rearrangement links TRBV19 to TRBJ1-1; D remains unclear. The CDR3 consists of 12 residues. Trimming took 3 bases from V and 5 from J, leaving 7 bases between them. Germline CDR1 LNHDA, CDR2 SQIVND (reference sequence). This CDR3 is CASSMGPTEAFF. CDR3 nucleotide sequence: TGTGCCAGTAGTATGGGTCCTACTGAAGCTTTCTTT.

The chain combines TRBV5-1 with TRBJ2-1, with D uncertain. Germline loops: CDR1 SGHRS, CDR2 YFSETQ. Trimming removed 1 base from V and 4 bases from J, with 18 bases in between. This CDR3 is 17 amino acids long. CDR3 sequence (DNA): TGCGCCAGCAGCTTGCGCTCAGGAGCCTATTATTACAATGAGCAGTTCTTC. Translating it yields CASSLRSGAYYYNEQFF.

This sequence joins TRBV6-5 and TRBJ2-6; a possible D gene is TRBD2 (5 bases). The CDR3 consists of 15 residues. Trimming pared 6 bases from V and 0 bases from J, leaving 9 bases between. CDR1 is MNHEY and CDR2 is SVGAGI in the germline V gene. The CDR3: CASSSDYSGANVLTF. The CDR3 DNA is TGTGCCAGCAGCTCCGACTACTCTGGGGCCAACGTCCTGACTTTC.

The chain recombines TRBV30 with TRBJ2-4; TRBD1 aligns across 10 bases. There are 14 residues in the CDR3. Germline V gene sequence: CDR1 GTSNPN, CDR2 SVGIG (reference sequence). Unmatched junction bases numbered 1, after V lost 1 base and J lost 4 bases. CDR3 sequence: CAWSAGQGKNIQYF. DNA of the CDR3: TGTGCCTGGAGTGCGGGACAGGGGAAAAACATTCAGTACTTC.

This clone is a singleton in its sample. The chain employs TRBV27 and TRBJ1-1; no definite D call. The ends were cut back, 4 bases at V and 0 bases at J, with 6 bases in the middle. Germline V gene lookup returns CDR1 MNHEY and CDR2 SMNVEV (reference sequence). The CDR3 sequence is 13 residues long. CDR3: CASSSVMNTEAFF. Here the CDR3 DNA reads TGTGCCAGCAGTTCCGTAATGAACACTGAAGCTTTCTTT.

The chain links TRBV28 to TRBJ2-1; D is tentatively TRBD1 or TRBD2 (5 bases each). The CDR3 contains 11 residues. The V gene lost 6 bases and the J gene lost 7 bases, with 7 bases spanning the gap. The germline gives CDR1 MDHEN, CDR2 SYDVKM. CDR3 protein: CASRRGNEQFF. The CDR3 region has the DNA TGTGCCAGCAGGAGGGGTAATGAGCAGTTCTTC.

This chain connects TRBV7-3 to TRBJ1-2; D not certain. V shed 5 bases and J shed 8 bases, with 12 bases lying between them. Germline CDR1 reads SGHTA; CDR2 reads FQGTGA. The length of the CDR3 is 12 residues. DNA of the CDR3: TGTGCCAGCAGCCCCTGGGGAAGAGGCTACACCTTC. This codes for CASSPWGRGYTF.

This clone came up once. CDR3 protein: CASSPGTGRNEQFF. The CDR3 DNA reads as TGTGCCAGCAGTCCCGGGACAGGGAGGAATGAGCAGTTCTTC. The chain carries TRBV27 and TRBJ2-1; 9 positions match TRBD1. With 5 bases clipped from V and 7 bases from J, the junction kept 6 bases outside the gene matches. The CDR3 runs to 14 residues. Germline lookup yields CDR1 MNHEY and CDR2 SMNVEV (reference sequence).